Below, 15 T cell receptor beta chains from the same sample are listed, as sequenced in a study of shared clonotypes between healthy human individuals. Clones were sequenced by immunoSEQ multiplex PCR, and TCRdb holds only the in-frame ones, with some missing. This sample has 2 million to 2.5 million clones, with about 93% found just once. Terminally differentiated effector memory CD45RA+ cells were excluded from the naive CD8 cells, which were CD45RO-negative and positively selected for CCR7. The sample was naive CD8+ T cells from PBMCs. These TCRs come from a man aged 18 to 30 in good health. Some clones in this sample may be carry-over from other donors' samples.

V and J are TRBV4-2 and TRBJ2-1, with a weak D call TRBD1 (5 bases). The CDR3 spans 14 residues. Germline CDR1 and CDR2: LGHNA and YNFKEQ. Trimming took 0 bases from V and 10 from J, leaving 13 bases between them. Here the CDR3 reads CASSQEGTWTEQFF. In DNA form, the CDR3 reads TGTGCCAGCAGCCAAGAAGGCACCTGGACAGAGCAGTTCTTC.

The chain recombines TRBV9 with TRBJ2-1, with 8 bases matching TRBD1. V was pared by 4 bases and J by 7 bases, with 10 bases of the junction left unmatched. CDR1 and CDR2 from the germline V gene are SGDLS and YYNGEE. This CDR3 comprises 15 residues. CDR3 nucleotide sequence: TGTGCCAGCAGCCCGGGACAGGTCGCTTTTAATGAGCAGTTCTTC. Translating gives CASSPGQVAFNEQFF.

This chain connects TRBV4-1 to TRBJ2-7; no clear D gene. V lost 0 bases and J 0 bases, leaving 12 bases between the germline ends. CDR1 and CDR2 (germline): MGHRA, YSYEKL. CDR3 length equals 16 residues. Here the CDR3 DNA reads TGCGCCAGCAGCCAAGAACCCAGGACGAGCTCCTACGAGCAGTACTTC. Residues: CASSQEPRTSSYEQYF.

The gene calls are TRBV10-2 and TRBJ2-7, with 8 bases matching TRBD1. The CDR3 length is 13 residues. J lost 3 bases, V lost 4 bases, and 2 bases had no gene match. Germline CDR1 and CDR2: WSHSY and SAAADI. The CDR3 coding sequence is TGCGCCAGCAGTGTGACAGGGGTCTACGAGCAGTACTTC. Translation: CASSVTGVYEQYF.

The chain recombines TRBV11-1 with TRBJ2-1; D is perhaps TRBD2 (6 bases). With 5 bases removed from V and 9 bases from J, the gap between germline ends came to 17 bases. The CDR3 sequence is 14 residues long. Per germline, CDR1 SGHAT and CDR2 FQDESV (reference sequence). This CDR3 reads CASSGTGLWIEQFF. The DNA of the CDR3 is TGTGCCAGCAGCGGAACGGGACTGTGGATTGAGCAGTTCTTC.

The rearrangement joins TRBV19 to TRBJ1-2, with D unresolved. Germline lookup yields CDR1 LNHDA and CDR2 SQIVND (reference sequence). V lost 2 bases and J lost 2, with 9 bases in between. The CDR3 consists of 14 residues. The CDR3 DNA sequence: TGTGCCAGTAGTATAAGAGGAGGGAACTATGGCTACACCTTC. It specifies CASSIRGGNYGYTF. Supplemented by reference TRBV19 and TRBJ1-2, the full variable domain reads DGGITQSPKYLFRKEGQNVTLSCEQNLNHDAMYWYRQDPGQGLRLIYYSQIVNDFQKGDIAEGYSVSREKKESFPLTVTSAQKNPTAFYLCASSIRGGNYGYTFGSGTRLTVV.

This chain links TRBV28 with TRBJ2-5; D uncertain. The CDR3 spans 14 residues. Trimming removed 2 bases at V and 5 bases at J, with 12 bases between. Germline assignment: CDR1 MDHEN and CDR2 SYDVKM. CDR3 DNA: TGTGCCAGCAGTTTAAGGCTAGACGGGGAGACCCAGTACTTC. Translating it yields CASSLRLDGETQYF.

In its sample, this clone was seen once. The chain has TRBV10-3 and TRBJ2-7; a weak D match, TRBD2 (6 bases). The CDR3 length is 12 residues. Germline CDR1 ENHRY, CDR2 SYGVKD. V gave up 7 bases and J gave up 3 bases, with 10 bases separating them. The CDR3 DNA reads TGTGCCATCACGGCGGAGGGCTACGAGCAGTACTTC. Amino acids: CAITAEGYEQYF.

The J gene is TRBJ2-1, the V gene TRBV4-3; 12 bases map to TRBD1. Trimming cost V 0 bases and J 7 bases; bases outside gene matches: 13. This CDR3 is 19 amino acids long. Germline-derived CDR1 and CDR2 are LGHNA and YSLEER. This chain's CDR3 is CASSQEFGTTGQGANEQFF. The CDR3 DNA is TGCGCCAGCAGCCAAGAGTTTGGGACGACGGGACAGGGGGCGAATGAGCAGTTCTTC.

The gene calls are TRBV28 and TRBJ1-5, with 8 bases identical to TRBD1. The trim removed 1 base at V and 6 bases at J, leaving 5 bases unmatched. This CDR3 is built from 15 residues. Germline CDR1 MDHEN, CDR2 SYDVKM. The CDR3 bases are TGTGCCAGCAGTTTATTTCAGGGGGCGACTCAGCCCCAGCATTTT. Protein product: CASSLFQGATQPQHF.

This chain uses TRBV6-5 with TRBJ2-7, with unresolved D. Germline V gene lookup returns CDR1 MNHEY and CDR2 SVGAGI. CDR3 length: 14 residues. The V end lost 6 bases, the J end lost 2 bases, and 14 bases lay between the germline ends. The chain's CDR3 is CASRRVYVAYEQYF. The CDR3 coding sequence is TGTGCCAGCAGAAGGGTCTATGTCGCCTACGAGCAGTACTTC.

The genes are TRBV5-1 and TRBJ1-1, with 10 bases identical to TRBD1. V shed 4 bases, J shed 4 bases, and the junction held 10 bases outside the gene matches. CDR1 is SGHRS and CDR2 is YFSETQ in the germline V gene. The CDR3 is made up of 16 amino acids. The CDR3 region has the DNA TGCGCCAGCAGCCCAGACAGGGGGCTGGGGGGCACTGAAGCTTTCTTT. Residues: CASSPDRGLGGTEAFF.

V is TRBV6-5 and J is TRBJ2-1; TRBD1 agrees at 7 bases. The V and J ends lost 6 bases and 2 bases, in that order; junction bases with no gene match: 7. The CDR3 runs to 15 residues. Germline V gene sequence: CDR1 MNHEY, CDR2 SVGAGI. The CDR3 nucleotides are TGTGCCAGCAGCCGAGACAGGGCTGCCTACAATGAGCAGTTCTTC. Protein sequence: CASSRDRAAYNEQFF.

This rearrangement joins TRBV30 to TRBJ2-7, with D perhaps TRBD1 (6 bases). CDR1 and CDR2 (germline): GTSNPN, SVGIG (reference sequence). Trimming left V 1 base short and J 3 bases short, with 16 bases between. The CDR3 has 15 residues. The CDR3 spells CAWSGGGPGFYEQYF. The CDR3 bases are TGTGCCTGGAGTGGAGGGGGTCCCGGATTCTACGAGCAGTACTTC.

The V gene is TRBV11-2, the J gene TRBJ1-5; unclear D gene. V was shortened by 2 bases and J by 10 bases, with 12 bases between the two germline ends. Germline V gene lookup returns CDR1 SGHAT and CDR2 FQNNGV. CDR3 length: 13 amino acids. Written as DNA, the CDR3 is TGTGCCAGCAGCTTAAGTGCGGACTCACCCCAGCATTTT. Its protein is CASSLSADSPQHF.